This entry lists 4 T cell receptor beta chains sequenced from one sample in a study of blood T cell repertoires in COVID-19 (dated by TCRdb to 2020 to 2022). The protocol used for the library was the immunoSEQ multiplex PCR assay. TCRdb took this table from immuneACCESS and kept in-frame rearrangements with V and J called. Such tables lack part of the clones; where checked against another copy, unresolved V genes explain under half of the gap, and the rest is unexplained. A total of 200,000 to 300,000 clones appear in this sample, around nine tenths of them only once. The biggest ten clones account for approximately 4.2% of the sample. Source material: PBMCs or T cells enriched from blood (not recorded which). Source of these receptors: a woman aged 30 to 39 who had recovered from COVID-19.

V gene TRBV6-5 combines with J gene TRBJ2-1; 9 bases agree with TRBD2. The CDR3 is 14 residues long. Germline V gene sequence: CDR1 MNHEY, CDR2 SVGAGI. V was pared by 4 bases and J by 8 bases, with 6 bases of the junction left unmatched. The chain's CDR3 is CASSFLAGHDEQFF. The CDR3 coding sequence is TGTGCCAGCAGTTTCCTAGCGGGACATGATGAGCAGTTCTTC.

This sequence joins TRBV19 and TRBJ1-1; D possibly corresponds to TRBD1 (5 bases). The germline V gene encodes CDR1 LNHDA and CDR2 SQIVND (reference sequence). V shed 0 bases and J shed 6 bases, with 11 bases lying between them. This CDR3 is 14 amino acids long. The CDR3, as DNA: TGTGCCAGTAGTATAGACAGGGTAGGCGCTGAAGCTTTCTTT. Protein: CASSIDRVGAEAFF. Supplemented by reference TRBV19 and TRBJ1-1, the full variable domain reads DGGITQSPKYLFRKEGQNVTLSCEQNLNHDAMYWYRQDPGQGLRLIYYSQIVNDFQKGDIAEGYSVSREKKESFPLTVTSAQKNPTAFYLCASSIDRVGAEAFFGQGTRLTVV.

V usage is TRBV6-2 or TRBV6-3 and J usage is TRBJ2-7; no clear D gene. Germline CDR1 MNHEY, CDR2 SVGEGT. The ends were cut back, 6 bases at V and 4 bases at J, with 13 bases in the middle. The CDR3 has 13 amino acids. CDR3 sequence (DNA): TGTGCCAGCAGCCCCCTAGGCTCTTACGAGCAGTACTTC. Encoded protein: CASSPLGSYEQYF.

The chain employs TRBV28 and TRBJ1-2; possibly TRBD1 for D (6 bases). Trimming left V 4 bases short and J 3 bases short, with 12 bases between. Germline CDR1 MDHEN, CDR2 SYDVKM. The CDR3 is 14 residues long. CDR3 coding DNA: TGTGCCAGCAGTTCAGACAGGACTTACTATGGCTACACCTTC. Its translation: CASSSDRTYYGYTF.